This T cell receptor beta chain was recovered during a study of cytomegalovirus exposure and HLA in healthy donors. Looking at the study overall: In an early release, HLA-typed donors contributed about 79 million unique TCR sequences. Of some 360 genotyped donors, more than 70% clustered with self-reported Caucasian donors.

V dropped 0 bases and J dropped 4 bases, with 6 bases sitting between them. The CDR3 is 13 residues long. Germline CDR1 is SGHRS and CDR2 is YFSETQ. Overall study findings and caveats: Later analysis suggested most CMV-associated TCR beta chains were HLA-restricted. It was reportedly the case that the classifier diagnosed cytomegalovirus status with high specificity and sensitivity.

As for this clone: Its antigen is still unknown.

The PCR ran on 60 Vbeta and 13 Jbeta primers. Here immunoSEQ multiplex PCR was the method, and the copy in TCRdb shows in-frame clones only, minus some. The sample includes 150,000 to 180,000 clones, roughly 80% of them seen just once. The V gene is TRBV5-1, the J gene TRBJ2-3; tentatively, D is TRBD2 (5 bases). Sample: PBMCs. The clonotype was recovered from a woman aged 50 to 60 in good health and CMV-seropositive. This CDR3 is CASSLAGADTQYF. CDR3 nucleotides: TGCGCCAGCAGCTTGGCCGGGGCAGATACGCAGTATTTT.